This T cell receptor (beta chain) was captured by sequencing in a study of T-cell memory formation after mild COVID-19. Regarding the study as a whole: Memory sampled before infection contained some responding clones, suggesting cross-reactive memory joined. For second-wave clones that peaked at day 37, SARS-CoV-2 specificity went unverified. Clones that got smaller from day 15 to 85 had even CD4/CD8, while clones growing later tipped toward CD4+.

About this clonotype itself: The antigen remains unidentified.

This CDR3 is built from 15 residues. Germline lookup yields CDR1 SGDLS and CDR2 YYNGEE. With 0 bases removed from V and 7 bases from J, the gap between germline ends came to 13 bases. TCRdb fed the 5' RACE reads into MiXCR, producing one record per CDR3 protein. The top ten clones hold 20% to 25% of a sample with 200,000 to 300,000 distinct CDR3 sequences, over 15% of them seen once. The TCR comes from a man younger than 35 who had mild COVID-19 (a few samples of this study predate the infection). Cell type and time point are not known. This sequence joins TRBV9 and TRBJ1-4, with a possible D match to TRBD1 (5 bases). Sequenced material: PBMCs or a T cell subset sorted from them (not recorded which). The CDR3 loop is CASSVAGGVGEKLFF. The DNA of the CDR3 is TGTGCCAGCAGCGTAGCCGGGGGTGTAGGTGAAAAACTGTTTTTT.